The rows below give T cell receptor beta chains drawn from one sample of a study of OX40 agonist ivuxolimab in advanced cancers. Libraries were prepared by immunoSEQ multiplex PCR; TCRdb keeps only in-frame clonotypes and omits some of them. The data contain about 77,000 clones, roughly 91% of them singletons. The sample consisted of CD4+ or CD8+ T cells sorted from blood, taken in a trial of the OX40 agonist ivuxolimab. All receptors come from an adult with an advanced solid tumor such as melanoma, head and neck, liver or kidney cancer. CDR3s include the opening cysteine and the closing phenylalanine or tryptophan. D genes are given only for firm matches. The size of a clone is reported for some rows only, either as once, few or many, or as a class for expanded clones.

j_call: TRBJ2-7
v_call: TRBV19
clone_size: NA
d_call: NA
cdr3_nt: TGTGCCAGTAGTAGAGGGGGAGGGTCCTACGAGCAGTACTTC
cdr3_aa: CASSRGGGSYEQYF

j_call: TRBJ1-2
v_call: TRBV30
clone_size: NA
d_call: NA
cdr3_nt: TGTGCCTGGAGTGCCGGATATTATGGCTACACCTTC
cdr3_aa: CAWSAGYYGYTF

j_call: TRBJ2-1
v_call: TRBV6-1
clone_size: NA
d_call: NA
cdr3_nt: TGTGCCAGCGTCCCTGGAGGAGGTAAAGTTGAGCAGTTCTTC
cdr3_aa: CASVPGGGKVEQFF

j_call: TRBJ2-2
v_call: TRBV29-1
clone_size: NA
d_call: TRBD2
cdr3_nt: TGCAGCGTCGGGACTAGCGGGAACACCGGGGAGCTGTTTTTT
cdr3_aa: CSVGTSGNTGELFF

j_call: TRBJ2-4
v_call: TRBV18
clone_size: few
d_call: NA
cdr3_nt: TGTGCCAGCTCACCTGAAAGGAACATTCAGTACTTC
cdr3_aa: CASSPERNIQYF

j_call: TRBJ2-3
v_call: TRBV4-2
clone_size: NA
d_call: NA
cdr3_nt: TGTGCCAGCAGCCAAGCGGCAACCGTGGATACGCAGTATTTT
cdr3_aa: CASSQAATVDTQYF

j_call: TRBJ1-2
v_call: TRBV10-3
clone_size: NA
d_call: TRBD1
cdr3_nt: TGTGCCATCAGCGAGTCGAAGGGGACAGGGTCTAGCACCTTC
cdr3_aa: CAISESKGTGSSTF

j_call: TRBJ2-1
v_call: TRBV5-1
clone_size: NA
d_call: TRBD1
cdr3_nt: TGCGCCAGCAGCGGCCTCAGGGGGCACCACAATGAGCAGTTCTTC
cdr3_aa: CASSGLRGHHNEQFF

j_call: TRBJ1-2
v_call: TRBV5-4
clone_size: NA
d_call: NA
cdr3_nt: TGTGCCAGCAGCTTGGGGGCGGGGATGGGCTATGGCTACACCTTC
cdr3_aa: CASSLGAGMGYGYTF

j_call: TRBJ2-1
v_call: TRBV5-1
clone_size: NA
d_call: TRBD2
cdr3_nt: TGCGCCAGCAGCGTCTCCGGGACTAGCATCTACAATGAGCAGTTCTTC
cdr3_aa: CASSVSGTSIYNEQFF

j_call: TRBJ1-5
v_call: TRBV7-8
clone_size: NA
d_call: TRBD1
cdr3_nt: TGTGCCAGCAGCTTCTTCAGGGGGGCGCAGCCCCAGCATTTT
cdr3_aa: CASSFFRGAQPQHF

j_call: TRBJ2-5
v_call: TRBV6-5
clone_size: NA
d_call: TRBD1
cdr3_nt: TGTGCCAGCAGTAAGGACAGGGACCAAGAGACCCAGTACTTC
cdr3_aa: CASSKDRDQETQYF

j_call: TRBJ2-5
v_call: TRBV4-1
clone_size: NA
d_call: TRBD2
cdr3_nt: TGCGCCAGCAGCCAAGAGGGGCTAGCGGGGGCAGGGGAGACCCAGTACTTC
cdr3_aa: CASSQEGLAGAGETQYF

j_call: TRBJ2-5
v_call: TRBV4-2
clone_size: NA
d_call: NA
cdr3_nt: TGTGCCAGCAGCCAAGATCGGGTCCGGCAAGAGACCCAGTACTTC
cdr3_aa: CASSQDRVRQETQYF

j_call: TRBJ2-3
v_call: TRBV2
clone_size: once
d_call: TRBD2
cdr3_nt: TGTGCCAGCAGTGTGACTAGCGGGAGGGCCGCGCGGGGTACAGATACGCAGTATTTT
cdr3_aa: CASSVTSGRAARGTDTQYF

j_call: TRBJ1-2
v_call: TRBV6-1
clone_size: NA
d_call: TRBD1
cdr3_nt: TGTGCCAGCAGTGGAACACAGGGGAGACATGGCTACACCTTC
cdr3_aa: CASSGTQGRHGYTF

j_call: TRBJ1-1
v_call: TRBV28
clone_size: NA
d_call: NA
cdr3_nt: TGTGCCAGCACCCTGAACACTGAAGCTTTCTTT
cdr3_aa: CASTLNTEAFF

j_call: TRBJ1-2
v_call: TRBV2
clone_size: NA
d_call: NA
cdr3_nt: TGTGCCAGCAGTGAATTTGGAAGGGCGGAACTGTATGGCTACACCTTC
cdr3_aa: CASSEFGRAELYGYTF

j_call: TRBJ2-7
v_call: TRBV18
clone_size: NA
d_call: NA
cdr3_nt: TGTGCCAGCTCACCATCAGTCTACGAGCAGTACTTC
cdr3_aa: CASSPSVYEQYF

j_call: TRBJ2-3
v_call: TRBV29-1
clone_size: NA
d_call: NA
cdr3_nt: TGCAGCGTTGGTTTTCAGGGTGGCACAGATACGCAGTATTTT
cdr3_aa: CSVGFQGGTDTQYF

j_call: TRBJ2-7
v_call: TRBV5-1
clone_size: NA
d_call: NA
cdr3_nt: TGCGCCAGCAGTGGGGACCCCACCTACGAGCAGTACTTC
cdr3_aa: CASSGDPTYEQYF

j_call: TRBJ1-2
v_call: TRBV5-1
clone_size: NA
d_call: NA
cdr3_nt: TGCGCCAGCAGTTCCGGGGGCGACTATGGCTACACCTTC
cdr3_aa: CASSSGGDYGYTF

j_call: TRBJ2-7
v_call: TRBV7-9
clone_size: NA
d_call: NA
cdr3_nt: TGTGCCAGCAGCTGGAGGTGGGGGGACGAGCAGTACTTC
cdr3_aa: CASSWRWGDEQYF

j_call: TRBJ1-2
v_call: TRBV6-1
clone_size: few
d_call: NA
cdr3_nt: TGTGCCAGCAGTGAAACTATGACAGGTAGCTATGGCTACACCTTC
cdr3_aa: CASSETMTGSYGYTF

j_call: TRBJ2-3
v_call: TRBV28
clone_size: NA
d_call: NA
cdr3_nt: TGTGCCAGCAGTTTTCCCGGAATCAGCACAGATACGCAGTATTTT
cdr3_aa: CASSFPGISTDTQYF

j_call: TRBJ1-1
v_call: TRBV4-1
clone_size: few
d_call: NA
cdr3_nt: TGCGCCAGCAGCCTCCCGTGGGCTGAAGCTTTCTTT
cdr3_aa: CASSLPWAEAFF

j_call: TRBJ2-2
v_call: TRBV5-4
clone_size: NA
d_call: TRBD2
cdr3_nt: TGTGCCAGCAGCTTGGCTAGCGGGGGCCGGAACACCGGGGAGCTGTTTTTT
cdr3_aa: CASSLASGGRNTGELFF

j_call: TRBJ2-1
v_call: TRBV20-1
clone_size: NA
d_call: NA
cdr3_nt: TGCAGTGCTTCCCGGGGACACTGGCAGTTCTTC
cdr3_aa: CSASRGHWQFF

j_call: TRBJ2-1
v_call: TRBV4-2
clone_size: few
d_call: TRBD2
cdr3_nt: TGTGCCAGCAGCAGTAGCGGGGTTCGTCGGAATGAGCAGTTCTTC
cdr3_aa: CASSSSGVRRNEQFF

j_call: TRBJ2-2
v_call: TRBV29-1
clone_size: NA
d_call: NA
cdr3_nt: TGCAGCGTAGATACCGGGACCCGCACCGGGGAGCTGTTTTTT
cdr3_aa: CSVDTGTRTGELFF

j_call: TRBJ2-1
v_call: TRBV28
clone_size: NA
d_call: NA
cdr3_nt: TGTGCCAGCAGTTCATTGAGGGGGGGCGGGTCCTACAATGAGCAGTTCTTC
cdr3_aa: CASSSLRGGGSYNEQFF

j_call: TRBJ2-5
v_call: TRBV7-9
clone_size: NA
d_call: TRBD1
cdr3_nt: TGTGCCAGCAGCTTGCAGGGGGCAGAGACCCAGTACTTC
cdr3_aa: CASSLQGAETQYF

j_call: TRBJ2-5
v_call: TRBV5-1
clone_size: NA
d_call: TRBD2
cdr3_nt: TGCGCCAGCAGCTTGGCCGCTAGCGGACAAGAGACCCAGTACTTC
cdr3_aa: CASSLAASGQETQYF

j_call: TRBJ2-3
v_call: TRBV5-1
clone_size: NA
d_call: NA
cdr3_nt: TGCGCCAGCAGCTCCCTAATCACAGATACGCAGTATTTT
cdr3_aa: CASSSLITDTQYF